These T cell receptor beta chains were read from a single sample in a study of cytomegalovirus exposure and HLA in healthy donors. Method: immunoSEQ multiplex PCR; TCRdb's copy keeps in-frame clones and lacks some. The sample yields approximately 240,000 clones, 82% seen once. Input material: PBMCs. Every receptor here comes from a woman aged 35 to 49 in good health and CMV-seropositive. Both conserved end residues are part of each CDR3. The order of the fields is CDR3 protein, D gene, clone size, J gene, V gene. D genes are given only for firm matches. Only some rows state a clone size, as once, few, many or a class for expanded clones.

cdr3_aa: CASSISDRGNSPLHF; d_call: TRBD1; clone_size: -; j_call: TRBJ1-6; v_call: TRBV6-6
cdr3_aa: CASSLDRRYGYTF; d_call: TRBD1; clone_size: -; j_call: TRBJ1-2; v_call: TRBV28
cdr3_aa: CASSQGGGVRAEAFF; d_call: -; clone_size: -; j_call: TRBJ1-1; v_call: TRBV4-1
cdr3_aa: CASSQGTSFRGRKNGYTF; d_call: TRBD1; clone_size: -; j_call: TRBJ1-2; v_call: TRBV4-1
cdr3_aa: CASSQVIRRTSGSGNTGELFF; d_call: TRBD2; clone_size: -; j_call: TRBJ2-2; v_call: TRBV4-3
cdr3_aa: CAFTGQGAQPQHF; d_call: TRBD1; clone_size: -; j_call: TRBJ1-5; v_call: TRBV30
cdr3_aa: CASSQDGGGGYEQYF; d_call: TRBD2; clone_size: few; j_call: TRBJ2-7; v_call: TRBV4-1
cdr3_aa: CASSLDSGTVSEQYF; d_call: TRBD1; clone_size: -; j_call: -; v_call: TRBV5-4
cdr3_aa: CASSLPSGKGEQYF; d_call: TRBD2; clone_size: -; j_call: TRBJ2-7; v_call: TRBV28
cdr3_aa: CASSAGVGTEAFF; d_call: -; clone_size: -; j_call: TRBJ1-1; v_call: TRBV5-1
cdr3_aa: CASSQERWQGARSTEAFF; d_call: TRBD1; clone_size: -; j_call: TRBJ1-1; v_call: TRBV14
cdr3_aa: CASSLTGTGGVEAFF; d_call: TRBD1; clone_size: -; j_call: TRBJ1-1; v_call: TRBV4-3
cdr3_aa: CAWKGETYEQYF; d_call: -; clone_size: few; j_call: -; v_call: TRBV30
cdr3_aa: CASSYRVGGNQPQHF; d_call: -; clone_size: -; j_call: TRBJ1-5; v_call: TRBV6-5
cdr3_aa: CASSLGTSGYNEQFF; d_call: TRBD2; clone_size: -; j_call: TRBJ2-1; v_call: TRBV19
cdr3_aa: CASSSGDSGADNSPLHF; d_call: TRBD1; clone_size: -; j_call: TRBJ1-6; v_call: TRBV7-9
cdr3_aa: CASGSSGGEQPQHF; d_call: TRBD1; clone_size: -; j_call: TRBJ1-5; v_call: TRBV2
cdr3_aa: CASSLEGRALAFF; d_call: -; clone_size: -; j_call: TRBJ1-1; v_call: TRBV7-9
cdr3_aa: CASSLRHSGELFF; d_call: -; clone_size: once; j_call: TRBJ2-2; v_call: TRBV13
cdr3_aa: CASSQELTPASHTQYF; d_call: -; clone_size: -; j_call: TRBJ2-3; v_call: TRBV4-2
cdr3_aa: CASSYVSSNQPQHF; d_call: -; clone_size: -; j_call: TRBJ1-5; v_call: TRBV6-6
cdr3_aa: CAWSVRGGEQYF; d_call: -; clone_size: few; j_call: TRBJ2-7; v_call: TRBV30
cdr3_aa: CASTSNGPREQYF; d_call: -; clone_size: -; j_call: TRBJ2-7; v_call: TRBV2
cdr3_aa: CASSRGQSEKLFF; d_call: TRBD1; clone_size: few; j_call: TRBJ1-4; v_call: TRBV5-1
cdr3_aa: CASSLQEGANYGYTF; d_call: -; clone_size: -; j_call: TRBJ1-2; v_call: TRBV6-5
cdr3_aa: CASSMDRGRNQPQHF; d_call: TRBD1; clone_size: -; j_call: TRBJ1-5; v_call: TRBV19
cdr3_aa: CASSLLATSTDTQYF; d_call: -; clone_size: -; j_call: TRBJ2-3; v_call: TRBV7-2
cdr3_aa: CASREAGTLGTDTQYF; d_call: -; clone_size: few; j_call: TRBJ2-3; v_call: TRBV7-2
cdr3_aa: CAWSVLGDYEQYF; d_call: -; clone_size: -; j_call: -; v_call: TRBV30
cdr3_aa: CASSWDRGHEQYF; d_call: TRBD1; clone_size: -; j_call: TRBJ2-7; v_call: TRBV5-6
cdr3_aa: CASRLSSGNTIYF; d_call: -; clone_size: -; j_call: TRBJ1-3; v_call: TRBV27
cdr3_aa: CASSTGTSGRDEQFF; d_call: TRBD2; clone_size: -; j_call: TRBJ2-1; v_call: TRBV7-7
cdr3_aa: CASSLDLGADTEAFF; d_call: -; clone_size: -; j_call: TRBJ1-1; v_call: TRBV7-2
cdr3_aa: CASSDQGEETQYF; d_call: TRBD1; clone_size: -; j_call: TRBJ2-5; v_call: TRBV10-1
cdr3_aa: CASSPRTSVYEQYF; d_call: TRBD2; clone_size: -; j_call: TRBJ2-7; v_call: TRBV6-1
cdr3_aa: CASSTTSGRVYEQYF; d_call: TRBD2; clone_size: few; j_call: TRBJ2-7; v_call: TRBV11-2
cdr3_aa: CAISETRFEQYF; d_call: -; clone_size: once; j_call: TRBJ2-7; v_call: TRBV10-3
cdr3_aa: CASSQVRIASKGTGELFF; d_call: -; clone_size: once; j_call: TRBJ2-2; v_call: TRBV4-2
cdr3_aa: CASSKAGQRYNEQFF; d_call: -; clone_size: -; j_call: TRBJ2-1; v_call: TRBV21-1
cdr3_aa: CASATGQGRDTQYF; d_call: TRBD1; clone_size: -; j_call: TRBJ2-3; v_call: TRBV12-5
cdr3_aa: CASKFRVSSEPQYF; d_call: -; clone_size: -; j_call: TRBJ2-5; v_call: TRBV19
cdr3_aa: CATARQPLSGNTIYF; d_call: -; clone_size: -; j_call: TRBJ1-3; v_call: TRBV28
cdr3_aa: CASELDRGRIYEQYF; d_call: TRBD1; clone_size: -; j_call: TRBJ2-7; v_call: TRBV7-9
cdr3_aa: CASSRRAGEEETQYF; d_call: TRBD2; clone_size: -; j_call: TRBJ2-5; v_call: TRBV7-2
cdr3_aa: CASSLRQNLYEQYF; d_call: -; clone_size: -; j_call: TRBJ2-7; v_call: TRBV7-8
cdr3_aa: CASSQGDRQPNTEAFF; d_call: TRBD1; clone_size: -; j_call: TRBJ1-1; v_call: TRBV4-3
cdr3_aa: CASSRGQGENQPQHF; d_call: TRBD1; clone_size: -; j_call: TRBJ1-5; v_call: TRBV5-4
cdr3_aa: CASSRGLAGDLETQYF; d_call: TRBD2; clone_size: few; j_call: TRBJ2-5; v_call: TRBV4-3
cdr3_aa: CAILDREKLSYTF; d_call: TRBD1; clone_size: -; j_call: TRBJ1-2; v_call: TRBV19
cdr3_aa: CAWRKTSGSGEQFF; d_call: TRBD2; clone_size: -; j_call: TRBJ2-1; v_call: TRBV30
cdr3_aa: CASSRQGAGANVLTF; d_call: TRBD1; clone_size: -; j_call: TRBJ2-6; v_call: TRBV4-3
cdr3_aa: CASSLEGQGAFRGSPLHF; d_call: TRBD1; clone_size: -; j_call: TRBJ1-6; v_call: TRBV5-1
cdr3_aa: CASSLALVLAGDEQFF; d_call: -; clone_size: -; j_call: TRBJ2-1; v_call: TRBV7-8
cdr3_aa: CASSATGTVYEQYF; d_call: TRBD1; clone_size: -; j_call: TRBJ2-7; v_call: TRBV11-2
cdr3_aa: CASSKGGSGTEAFF; d_call: -; clone_size: -; j_call: TRBJ1-1; v_call: TRBV9
cdr3_aa: CASSSGQPNTEAFF; d_call: TRBD1; clone_size: -; j_call: TRBJ1-1; v_call: TRBV11-2